One sample yielded the 20 T cell receptor beta chains listed below, sequenced in a study of a mutant IDH1 vaccine in newly diagnosed glioma. Using immunoSEQ multiplex PCR, the repertoire was profiled, and TCRdb retains in-frame clones only, with some absent. The table records about 55,000 clones, 80% to 85% of them present only once. The time point was: week 35, safety follow-up. The investigators gave 300 ug of mutant IDH1 20-mer peptide in each vaccine dose, together with topical imiquimod. For these TCRs, the target antigens are not known. This sample comprised PBMCs, obtained from a glioma patient whose treatment included an IDH1 peptide vaccine. These receptors came from a woman under 30 with glioma.

The genes are TRBV10-3 and TRBJ1-4; no clear D gene. CDR3 length equals 15 residues. V was trimmed by 2 bases and J by 7 bases, leaving 14 bases between them. The germline gives CDR1 ENHRY, CDR2 SYGVKD. The CDR3 spells CAISEAPGKSEKLFF. CDR3 coding DNA: TGTGCCATCAGTGAGGCTCCTGGGAAGAGTGAAAAACTGTTTTTT.

The genes are TRBV19 and TRBJ1-2, with a tentative D call TRBD1 (6 bases). V lost 1 base and J 0 bases, leaving 9 bases between the germline ends. Germline-derived CDR1 and CDR2 are LNHDA and SQIVND (reference sequence). The CDR3 runs to 15 residues. CDR3 region: CASSIAGTTNYGYTF. The CDR3 DNA reads as TGTGCCAGTAGTATAGCCGGGACAACTAACTATGGCTACACCTTC.

This clone was counted between two and nine times. J is TRBJ1-6 and V is TRBV5-1; 7 nucleotides align to TRBD1. CDR3 length: 15 amino acids. Per germline, CDR1 SGHRS and CDR2 YFSETQ. Trimming removed 4 bases from V and 8 bases from J; junction bases left unmatched: 9. The CDR3 nucleotides are TGCGCCAGCAGCCGGGTAACAGGGGCGGATTCACCCCTCCACTTT. Amino acids: CASSRVTGADSPLHF.

This clone occurred a few times. The V gene is TRBV4-1, the J gene TRBJ1-2, with D perhaps TRBD1 (5 bases). This CDR3 has 16 amino acids. The ends were cut back, 3 bases at V and 7 bases at J, with 21 bases in the middle. Germline-derived CDR1 and CDR2 are MGHRA and YSYEKL. In DNA form, the CDR3 reads TGCGCCAGCAGCCACACTGGCGGAGGGACGGGGTTTGGCTACACCTTC. Its translation: CASSHTGGGTGFGYTF.

This rearrangement joins TRBV6-5 to TRBJ2-1, with 11 positions matching TRBD1. V was pared by 6 bases and J by 8 bases, with 6 bases of the junction left unmatched. Germline CDR1 is MNHEY and CDR2 is SVGAGI. This CDR3 comprises 14 residues. Here the CDR3 DNA reads TGTGCCAGCAGAAGGACAGGGGGCAGGGATGAGCAGTTCTTC. Protein: CASRRTGGRDEQFF.

This clone was counted only a few times. The V call is TRBV27, the J call TRBJ1-1; 7 bases agree with TRBD1. Germline values: CDR1 MNHEY, CDR2 SMNVEV (reference sequence). With V trimmed by 6 bases and J by 7 bases, 8 bases remained unmatched. The CDR3 sequence is 13 residues long. CDR3 nucleotides: TGTGCCAGCAGCAGGGGGTGGGAGGGTGAAGCTTTCTTT. The encoded protein is CASSRGWEGEAFF.

The CDR3 loop reads CASSFEAGGEQYF. The CDR3 coding sequence is TGTGCCAGCAGCTTCGAGGCAGGGGGTGAGCAGTACTTC. The chain recombines TRBV7-2 with TRBJ2-7; 7 bases fit TRBD1. Germline V lookup: CDR1 SGHTA, CDR2 FQGNSA. V lost 3 bases, J lost 7 bases, and 6 bases stayed unmatched. This CDR3 has 13 residues.

The V call is TRBV27, the J call TRBJ2-7; D is ambiguous. CDR3 length equals 13 residues. Germline loops: CDR1 MNHEY, CDR2 SMNVEV (reference sequence). Deletions cut 7 bases from V and 0 bases from J, with 10 bases between. The CDR3 here is CASMFRSSYEQYF. The CDR3 region has the DNA TGTGCCAGCATGTTTAGGAGCTCCTACGAGCAGTACTTC.

V gene TRBV7-9 combines with J gene TRBJ2-2; D unclear. V was trimmed by 5 bases and J by 4 bases, leaving 14 bases between them. CDR1 is SEHNR and CDR2 is FQNEAQ in the germline V gene (reference sequence). The CDR3 has 15 amino acids. The CDR3 nucleotides read TGTGCCAGCAGCCGCCCTGTCATCGGCACCGGGGAGCTGTTTTTT. This encodes CASSRPVIGTGELFF.

This clone occurred a few times. This chain links TRBV30 with TRBJ2-5; D uncertain. The CDR3 covers 12 residues. The ends were cut back, 4 bases at V and 4 bases at J, with 10 bases in the middle. The germline CDR1 and CDR2 sequences are GTSNPN and SVGIG (reference sequence). The CDR3 sequence: CAWTASPETQYF. Here the CDR3 DNA reads TGTGCCTGGACAGCTAGTCCAGAGACCCAGTACTTC.

This chain joins TRBV5-1 and TRBJ1-6, with TRBD1 as a possible D gene (6 bases). The CDR3 contains 14 residues. Germline CDR1 is SGHRS and CDR2 is YFSETQ. Between the trimmed V and J ends, which lost 5 bases and 6 bases, there was a span of 12 bases. CDR3 sequence: CASSPLGANSPLHF. CDR3 nucleotide sequence: TGCGCCAGCAGTCCTCTGGGGGCTAATTCACCCCTCCACTTT.

This chain links TRBV9 with TRBJ2-7, with TRBD2 as a possible D gene (7 bases). Germline loops: CDR1 SGDLS, CDR2 YYNGEE. The CDR3 contains 16 residues. V lost 3 bases and J lost 5, with 21 bases in between. CDR3 region: CASSADPRGRENEQYF. In nucleotides, the CDR3 is TGTGCCAGCAGCGCGGACCCGAGGGGGAGGGAGAACGAGCAGTACTTC.

This clone was found once. The chain combines TRBV19 with TRBJ1-2, with 7 bases aligning to TRBD1. V shed 10 bases, J shed 4 bases, and the junction held 12 bases outside the gene matches. The CDR3 has 14 amino acids. The germline gives CDR1 LNHDA, CDR2 SQIVND (reference sequence). Here the CDR3 reads CATLPTGASYGYTF. The CDR3 region has the DNA TGTGCCACCCTCCCCACAGGGGCAAGCTATGGCTACACCTTC.

The chain is built from TRBV7-2 and TRBJ1-2, with a weak D call TRBD1 (5 bases). V was pared by 5 bases and J by 0 bases, with 13 bases between. The CDR3 is 15 amino acids. From germline, CDR1 is SGHTA and CDR2 FQGNSA. Here the CDR3 DNA reads TGTGCCAGCAGCGTTACAGGTTCGCCTAACTATGGCTACACCTTC. Its protein product is CASSVTGSPNYGYTF.

The genes are TRBV9 and TRBJ2-3; D gene uncertain. Germline lookup yields CDR1 SGDLS and CDR2 YYNGEE. There are 13 residues in the CDR3. The V end was cut by 0 bases, the J end by 2 bases, with 4 bases between. The CDR3 protein is CASSVVPTDTQYF. CDR3 DNA sequence: TGTGCCAGCAGCGTAGTTCCCACAGATACGCAGTATTTT.

The V call is TRBV6-5, the J call TRBJ2-7; 7 nucleotides line up with TRBD1. This CDR3 spans 16 amino acids. The ends lost 4 bases at V and 2 bases at J; junction bases unmatched: 11. Germline CDR1 reads MNHEY; CDR2 reads SVGAGI. CDR3 sequence (DNA): TGTGCCAGCAGTTTCCATTCCCAGGGGGATGCCTACGAGCAGTACTTC. It specifies CASSFHSQGDAYEQYF.

The rearrangement uses TRBV11-3 and TRBJ2-3; D may be TRBD1 (6 bases). Germline V lookup: CDR1 SGHNT, CDR2 YENEEA. V was trimmed by 2 bases and J by 3 bases, leaving 9 bases between them. This CDR3 comprises 14 residues. CDR3 residues: CASSLLGATDTQYF. CDR3 nucleotides: TGTGCCAGCAGCTTACTGGGGGCAACAGATACGCAGTATTTT.

Points on this clone: Other DNA sequences from this sample encode an identical CDR3 as well. The chain links TRBV9 to TRBJ2-7, with TRBD1 identical over 10 bases. V dropped 2 bases and J dropped 4; count of bases not matched to a gene: 3. CDR1 is SGDLS and CDR2 is YYNGEE in the germline V gene. This CDR3 contains 14 residues. The chain's CDR3 is CASSVGTGAYEQYF. The CDR3 DNA reads as TGTGCCAGCAGCGTCGGGACAGGGGCGTACGAGCAGTACTTC.

V usage is TRBV5-1 and J usage is TRBJ2-3; D is perhaps TRBD1 (7 bases). Germline CDR1 SGHRS, CDR2 YFSETQ. Trimming shortened V by 5 bases and J by 2 bases, and 27 bases separated the two germline ends. This CDR3 comprises 19 residues. CDR3: CASREGTVSLRSSTDTQYF. CDR3 sequence (DNA): TGCGCCAGCAGGGAGGGGACAGTTTCCCTCCGGTCCTCCACAGATACGCAGTATTTT.

The chain links TRBV19 to TRBJ1-5; D may be TRBD1 (5 bases). Deletions cut 5 bases from V and 5 bases from J, with 10 bases between. The length of the CDR3 is 13 residues. Germline V lookup: CDR1 LNHDA, CDR2 SQIVND (reference sequence). DNA for the CDR3: TGTGCCAGTAGTTGGCCGGGGGATCAGCCCCAGCATTTT. It is translated as CASSWPGDQPQHF.